This T cell receptor (beta chain) was observed in a study of tumor-infiltrating lymphocytes in primary liver carcinoma. Between roughly 18 and 30 mg of unsorted bulk tissue served as the source from which RNA and DNA were co-extracted. This clonotype was recorded a few times. CDR3 size: 15 residues. V lost 2 bases, J lost 0 bases, and 8 bases lay in between. Germline values: CDR1 SGHRS, CDR2 YFSETQ. A primer in the constant region served to generate TCR beta cDNA from 450 to 650 ng of total RNA. Employing slightly modified ARM-PCR, three nested multiplex PCR rounds were run, and these gave rise to the TCR beta libraries. The two initial PCR rounds, ten to eleven cycles each, used TRBV1-TRBV30 forward and C-beta reverse primers. Via MiXCR, TCRdb re-called the multiplex PCR reads, giving one row per CDR3 protein. The sample has about 99,000 distinct CDR3 sequences; approximately 71% are singletons.

The TCR comes from a woman aged 55-69 years with primary liver carcinoma and hepatitis B virus infection. The sequencing sample was made of liver tumor tissue from sampling region 5. Subset meaning: tumor region T5, tumor centre. This sequence joins TRBV5-1 and TRBJ2-2; unclear D gene. The DNA for the CDR3 is TGCGCCAGCAGCTTTCAACTACCGAACACCGGGGAGCTGTTTTTT. Translating gives CASSFQLPNTGELFF.